This T cell receptor beta chain came from a study of glioma-infiltrating T cells after dendritic cell vaccination. The immunoSEQ assay amplified TCRB CDR3 from up to 2 ug DNA. The table came from immunoSEQ multiplex PCR; TCRdb's copy has only in-frame clones and leaves some out. The sample has about 95,000 clones, 85% to 90% seen once. Findings and limits, study-wide: Survival was not directly related to TCR clonality in these patients.

Per germline, CDR1 MNHEY and CDR2 SVGAGI. Trimming cost V 0 bases and J 5 bases; bases outside gene matches: 5. The CDR3 extends over 15 amino acids. Turning to this clone: Its target is not known.

Before vaccination, two weeks after the third vaccination, and at progression, PBMC were collected. This sequence originates from a human donor with glioblastoma. The J gene is TRBJ2-7, the V gene TRBV6-5, with 9 positions matching TRBD2. This material consisted of blood, taken before dendritic cell vaccination. This chain's CDR3 is CASSYSRREGDEQYF. CDR3 sequence (DNA): TGTGCCAGCAGTTACTCGCGGCGGGAGGGGGACGAGCAGTACTTC.